A single sample gave rise to the 28 T cell receptor beta chains below, sequenced in a study of T cells after yellow fever vaccination. TCRdb re-analysed the 5' RACE reads in MiXCR, keeping a single row per CDR3 protein. Of about 320,000 distinct CDR3 sequences listed, around 4.4% were seen once; the top ten hold roughly a fifth. Sequences were derived from PBMCs, sampled 15 days after the yellow fever booster vaccination. The receptors were sampled from a man between 18 and 29 years old who received the YFV17D yellow fever vaccine.

The chain recombines TRBV7-2 with TRBJ1-5; 8 nucleotides line up with TRBD1. The length of the CDR3 is 15 residues. Losses at the gene ends were 5 bases for V and 4 bases for J; bases not matched to a gene: 7. Germline CDR1 SGHTA, CDR2 FQGNSA. The chain's CDR3 is CASSPGGAINQPQHF. The CDR3 coding sequence is TGTGCCAGCAGCCCAGGGGGCGCGATAAATCAGCCCCAGCATTTT.

This clonotype was seen a handful of times. The rearrangement joins TRBV5-1 to TRBJ2-2; D may match TRBD1 or TRBD2 (6 bases each). CDR3 size: 14 residues. V shed 0 bases and J shed 7 bases, with 10 bases lying between them. Looked up from germline, CDR1 is SGHRS and CDR2 is YFSETQ. CDR3 sequence (DNA): TGCGCCAGCAGCTTGGACAGGGAGGTCGGGGAGCTGTTTTTT. As protein: CASSLDREVGELFF.

CDR3 loop: CASSIGTNVDTQYF. In DNA, the CDR3 is TGTGCCAGCAGCATAGGGACCAACGTCGATACGCAGTATTTT. J is TRBJ2-3 and V is TRBV7-2; either TRBD1 or TRBD2 may fit D (5 bases each). Trimming stripped 5 bases from V and 6 bases from J, with 15 bases between. The CDR3 runs 14 residues. CDR1 SGHTA and CDR2 FQGNSA come from the germline V gene.

This clonotype appeared many times. The chain carries TRBV14 and TRBJ1-2; 8 bases match TRBD1. The length of the CDR3 is 17 residues. After removal of 1 base from V and 2 bases from J, the junction contained 9 bases not matched to a gene. Per germline, CDR1 SGHDN and CDR2 FVKESK. CDR3 in amino acids: CASSQGLGRGPNYGYTF. In nucleotides, the CDR3 is TGTGCCAGCAGCCAAGGCCTAGGCAGGGGGCCCAACTATGGCTACACCTTC.

This clonotype was seen repeatedly, ten times or more. The gene calls are TRBV6-5 and TRBJ1-1, with TRBD1 matching 7 bases. In germline, CDR1 is MNHEY, CDR2 SVGAGI. V shed 5 bases, J shed 4 bases, and the junction held 7 bases outside the gene matches. The CDR3 has 14 residues. The CDR3, as DNA: TGTGCCAGCAGTAATCGACAGGGTGGCACTGAAGCTTTCTTT. It translates to CASSNRQGGTEAFF.

This chain uses TRBV20-1 with TRBJ1-2; 8 bases are shared with TRBD1. The J segment lost 4 bases and the V segment lost 7 bases, leaving 8 bases of the junction unmatched. The germline V gene has CDR1 DFQATT and CDR2 SNEGSKA (reference sequence). The length of the CDR3 is 13 residues. CDR3 region: CSVPQGVFYGYTF. The CDR3 nucleotides are TGCAGTGTTCCACAGGGGGTCTTCTATGGCTACACCTTC.

A word on this clonotype: This may come from a read error, since a much larger clone is one base off. The chain employs TRBV7-9 and TRBJ2-3; perhaps TRBD1 as D (6 bases). This CDR3 has 14 residues. Germline V gives CDR1 SEHNR, CDR2 FQNEAQ (reference sequence). The CDR3, as DNA: TGTGCCAGCAGCCCACGACAGGCAGTAGATACGCACTATTTT. As protein: CASSPRQAVDTHYF.

This clonotype occurred many times. The genes are TRBV20-1 and TRBJ1-1; D not resolved. This CDR3 has 11 residues. The germline CDR1 and CDR2 sequences are DFQATT and SNEGSKA (reference sequence). V shed 2 bases and J shed 7 bases, with 8 bases lying between them. The CDR3 here is CSARKQIEAFF. The CDR3 DNA sequence: TGCAGTGCTAGAAAGCAGATTGAAGCTTTCTTT.

This clonotype was observed many times. This chain joins TRBV15 and TRBJ1-5; no reliable D call. The germline V gene encodes CDR1 LNHNV and CDR2 YYDKDF (reference sequence). This CDR3 contains 14 residues. With 1 base removed from V and 0 bases from J, the gap between germline ends came to 4 bases. Here the CDR3 DNA reads TGTGCCACCAGCAGAGCGGGTAGCAATCAGCCCCAGCATTTT. Translation gives CATSRAGSNQPQHF.

V gene TRBV6-1 combines with J gene TRBJ2-3; 8 bases are a match to TRBD2. V lost 3 bases and J lost 3; bases outside the gene matches: 8. The CDR3 sequence is 16 residues long. The germline gives CDR1 MNHNS, CDR2 SASEGT. DNA for the CDR3: TGTGCCAGCAGTGATTTAGGGACTAGGATTACAGATACGCAGTATTTT. It yields the protein CASSDLGTRITDTQYF.

The V and J genes are TRBV4-1 and TRBJ2-7; D may be TRBD1 or TRBD2 (5 bases each). Trimming took 1 base from V and 2 from J, leaving 9 bases between them. The CDR3 runs 14 residues. Germline V lookup: CDR1 MGHRA, CDR2 YSYEKL. The CDR3 DNA follows: TGCGCCAGCAGCCAAGCCCGGGGCACCTACGAGCAGTACTTC. Encoded protein: CASSQARGTYEQYF.

The chain couples TRBV12-3 or TRBV12-4 to TRBJ1-1, with TRBD1 as a possible D gene (5 bases). Trimming stripped 6 bases from V and 0 bases from J, with 11 bases between. This CDR3 region has 14 residues. The CDR3 here is CASRSTDMNTEAFF. CDR3 coding DNA: TGTGCCAGCAGATCGACAGATATGAACACTGAAGCTTTCTTT.

V gene TRBV30 combines with J gene TRBJ1-1, with a possible D match to TRBD1 (6 bases). The CDR3 is 12 residues long. Germline CDR1 reads GTSNPN; CDR2 reads SVGIG (reference sequence). Between the trimmed V and J ends, which lost 0 bases and 11 bases, there was a span of 13 bases. This CDR3 reads CAWSVLLGAAFF. The CDR3 nucleotides read TGTGCCTGGAGTGTGCTTTTGGGGGCGGCTTTCTTT.

This clonotype has at least ten counts. The V gene is TRBV6-5, the J gene TRBJ1-1, with D unclear. Trimming removed 4 bases from V and 0 bases from J, with 9 bases in between. The length of the CDR3 is 14 residues. Per the germline V gene, CDR1 is MNHEY and CDR2 is SVGAGI. The CDR3 sequence is CASSFRTVNTEAFF. The CDR3 DNA reads TGTGCCAGCAGTTTTCGGACGGTGAACACTGAAGCTTTCTTT.

This clonotype has at least ten counts. The chain has TRBV24-1 and TRBJ2-3; D possibly corresponds to TRBD2 (6 bases). V was shortened by 3 bases and J by 1 base, with 10 bases between the two germline ends. The CDR3 is 15 amino acids. Germline values: CDR1 KGHDR, CDR2 SFDVKD. The CDR3 is CATSDPSSGTDTQYF. The CDR3 DNA reads TGTGCCACCAGTGATCCGTCTAGCGGCACAGATACGCAGTATTTT.

The V and J genes are TRBV6-1 and TRBJ1-5; D is perhaps TRBD1 (6 bases). There are 16 residues in the CDR3. Trimming removed 6 bases from V and 1 base from J, with 16 bases in between. Germline lookup yields CDR1 MNHNS and CDR2 SASEGT. Here the CDR3 reads CASRGGAGVSNQPQHF. The CDR3 DNA reads TGTGCCAGCAGGGGGGGAGCAGGGGTGAGCAATCAGCCCCAGCATTTT.

This clonotype has at least ten counts. The chain is built from TRBV6-5 and TRBJ1-1; TRBD1 might be the D (5 bases). The CDR3 length is 13 residues. The V end lost 0 bases, the J end lost 6 bases, and 8 bases lay between the germline ends. The germline V gene encodes CDR1 MNHEY and CDR2 SVGAGI. CDR3 bases: TGTGCCAGCAGTTACTCCAGGGTGGCTGAAGCTTTCTTT. This translates into CASSYSRVAEAFF.

The sample holds many counts of this clonotype. V gene TRBV6-2 or TRBV6-3 combines with J gene TRBJ1-1; possibly TRBD1 for D (5 bases). This CDR3 is 14 amino acids long. Trimming cost V 8 bases and J 1 base, with 14 bases left between them. Germline loops: CDR1 MNHEY, CDR2 SVGEGT. CDR3 protein: CASRDAQGNTEAFF. The CDR3, as DNA: TGTGCCAGCCGGGACGCCCAGGGGAACACTGAAGCTTTCTTT.

A few counts support this clonotype. V and J are TRBV7-2 and TRBJ2-2, with 8 positions matching TRBD2. The germline V gene has CDR1 SGHTA and CDR2 FQGNSA. CDR3 length: 16 amino acids. J was trimmed by 4 bases and V by 1 base; bases with no gene match: 5. The CDR3 reads CASSLVSGGSTGELFF. The CDR3 nucleotides read TGTGCCAGCAGCTTAGTTTCGGGGGGGAGCACCGGGGAGCTGTTTTTT. The full variable domain, in which reference TRBV7-2 and TRBJ2-2 provide the parts outside the CDR3, is GAGVSQSPSNKVTEKGKDVELRCDPISGHTALYWYRQSLGQGLEFLIYFQGNSAPDKSGLPSDRFSAERTGGSVSTLTIQRTQQEDSAVYLCASSLVSGGSTGELFFGEGSRLTVL.

This clonotype was counted ten times or more. This chain joins TRBV4-3 and TRBJ1-6; D is undetermined. CDR3 length: 13 amino acids. The V end was cut by 1 base, the J end by 8 bases, with 6 bases between. Germline V CDR1 and CDR2: LGHNA, YSLEER. In nucleotides, the CDR3 is TGCGCCAGCAGCCAAGTACGGGATTCACCCCTCCACTTT. Protein sequence: CASSQVRDSPLHF.

This sequence joins TRBV30 and TRBJ1-3; D unresolved. The V gene lost 3 bases and the J gene lost 4 bases, with 7 bases spanning the gap. CDR3 length equals 12 residues. Germline V gene sequence: CDR1 GTSNPN, CDR2 SVGIG (reference sequence). CDR3 in DNA: TGTGCCTGGAGCCCCTCCGGAAACACCATATATTTT. Its protein is CAWSPSGNTIYF. Based on the CDR3 plus reference TRBV30 and TRBJ1-3, the full variable domain is SQTIHQWPATLVQPVGSPLSLECTVEGTSNPNLYWYRQAAGRGLQLLFYSVGIGQISSEVPQNLSASRPQDRQFILSSKKLLLSDSGFYLCAWSPSGNTIYFGEGSWLTVV.

This clonotype was counted only a few times. The rearrangement joins TRBV12-3 or TRBV12-4 to TRBJ2-2; D is possibly TRBD1 (6 bases). V shed 2 bases and J shed 5 bases, with 21 bases lying between them. This CDR3 has 18 amino acids. The CDR3 sequence is CASSLTTGLGSGTGELFF. CDR3 nucleotide sequence: TGTGCCAGCAGTTTAACAACAGGGTTAGGGAGTGGAACCGGGGAGCTGTTTTTT.

This clonotype was observed a few times. The chain links TRBV19 to TRBJ2-1, with D perhaps TRBD1 or TRBD2 (7 bases each). Looked up from germline, CDR1 is LNHDA and CDR2 is SQIVND (reference sequence). This CDR3 is 15 amino acids long. Trimming removed 6 bases at V and 5 bases at J, with 17 bases between. The CDR3: CASRQQTGRDNEQFF. The CDR3 DNA is TGTGCCAGTAGGCAACAGACAGGGAGGGACAATGAGCAGTTCTTC.

The chain recombines TRBV4-2 with TRBJ2-4, with 8 positions matching TRBD1. The CDR3 runs 17 residues. J was trimmed by 2 bases and V by 4 bases; bases with no gene match: 10. Germline V gene data show CDR1 as LGHNA and CDR2 as YNFKEQ. CDR3 in amino acids: CASSRIGTGGTKNIQYF. The DNA of the CDR3 is TGTGCCAGCAGCCGGATAGGAACAGGGGGGACCAAAAACATTCAGTACTTC.

This clonotype has more than one count but fewer than ten. The J gene is TRBJ1-6, the V gene TRBV5-1; D might be TRBD1 (5 bases). V gave up 2 bases and J gave up 7 bases, with 13 bases separating them. Germline V gives CDR1 SGHRS, CDR2 YFSETQ. The CDR3 runs to 15 residues. The CDR3 here is CASSLGQGPNSPLHF. The CDR3 region has the DNA TGCGCCAGCAGCTTAGGCCAGGGTCCCAATTCACCCCTCCACTTT.

This clonotype was counted between two and nine times. The chain carries TRBV7-2 and TRBJ1-3; D call uncertain. Trimming removed 3 bases from V and 3 bases from J, with 9 bases in between. There are 14 residues in the CDR3. Germline loops: CDR1 SGHTA, CDR2 FQGNSA. DNA of the CDR3: TGTGCCAGCAGCTTCCAGGTCGATGGAAACACCATATATTTT. As protein: CASSFQVDGNTIYF.

This clonotype turned up a few times. The rearrangement uses TRBV18 and TRBJ2-2, with TRBD2 matching over 7 bases. Germline CDR1 KGHSH, CDR2 LQKENI. CDR3 length equals 15 residues. V dropped 6 bases and J dropped 1; count of bases not matched to a gene: 5. The CDR3 nucleotides read TGTGCCAGCTCCCCCAAGCGGGGGAACACCGGGGAGCTGTTTTTT. Its protein is CASSPKRGNTGELFF.

This clonotype occurred many times. This sequence joins TRBV4-3 and TRBJ2-3; weak D call: TRBD1 (6 bases). The CDR3 extends over 17 amino acids. Trimming took 1 base from V and 6 from J, leaving 20 bases between them. CDR1 and CDR2 from the germline V gene are LGHNA and YSLEER. The CDR3 loop reads CASSQVSGQTLRDTQYF. The CDR3 coding sequence is TGCGCCAGCAGCCAAGTCTCCGGACAGACGCTTCGGGATACGCAGTATTTT.